The rows below give T cell receptor beta chains drawn from one sample of a study of regulatory T cells in long-lasting Graves disease. TCRdb ran MiXCR on the multiplex PCR reads and lists one entry per CDR3 protein. The data show fewer than 550,000 distinct CDR3 sequences, about a sixth seen once. The same specimen was also included in a second study, on T cells in Graves' hyperthyroidism and ophthalmopathy.

The input for sequencing was peripheral blood mononuclear cells (PBMCs), taken at new diagnosis, from a patient treated with antithyroid drugs. The receptors shown here come from a woman between 18 and 29 years old with Graves disease. CDR3s include the opening cysteine and the closing phenylalanine or tryptophan. D genes are given only for firm matches. The listing skips clone size in some rows; elsewhere it reads once, few, many or a size class.

16,TRBJ2-1,TRBD2,many,TRBV2,TGTGCCAGCAGTGAGACCGGGACTAGCGGGAGTCATGAGCAGTTCTTC,CASSETGTSGSHEQFF
16,TRBJ2-2,-,many,TRBV28,TGTGCCAGCAGTTTGACGTCCTTAGGTAGCACCGGGGAGCTGTTTTTT,CASSLTSLGSTGELFF
14,TRBJ1-1,-,few,TRBV5-1,TGCGCCAGCAGCTCCGGGGGACCCAACACTGAAGTTTTCTTT,CASSSGGPNTEVFF
14,TRBJ1-1,-,-,TRBV5-5,TGTGCCAGCAGCTTGTATGGACAGAACACTGAAGCTTTCTTT,CASSLYGQNTEAFF
14,TRBJ2-7,-,-,TRBV6-1,TGTGCCAGCAGTGAAGTAATGTCAAGCTACGAGCAGTACTTC,CASSEVMSSYEQYF
15,TRBJ1-2,-,many,TRBV28,TGTGCCAGCAGTTTACGAGACCGGGTAACGGGTGGCTACACCTTC,CASSLRDRVTGGYTF
14,TRBJ2-3,-,many,TRBV20-1,TGCAGTGCTAGTACCGCGGGACGCACAGATACGCAGTATTTT,CSASTAGRTDTQYF
18,TRBJ2-3,TRBD2,many,TRBV12-3/TRBV12-4,TGTGCCAGCAGTTTAGGGACTAGCGGGAGAATCAGCACAGATACGCAGTATTTT,CASSLGTSGRISTDTQYF
15,TRBJ1-1,TRBD1,few,TRBV20-1,TGCAGTGCTAGAGAGGCGACAGGGTGGGACACTGAAGCTTTCTTT,CSAREATGWDTEAFF
13,TRBJ2-1,-,many,TRBV24-1,TGTGCCACCAGTGATCGGACGGGCCTTGAGCAGTTCTTC,CATSDRTGLEQFF
17,TRBJ2-7,TRBD2,-,TRBV5-8,TGTGCCAGCAGCTTTGTGATTACCGCGGGAGCCAAGTACGAGCAGTACTTC,CASSFVITAGAKYEQYF
15,TRBJ2-7,-,many,TRBV7-2,TGTGCCAGCACCCTTAGGGGCTCGGGATGGCACGAGCAGTACTTC,CASTLRGSGWHEQYF
16,TRBJ1-2,TRBD1,many,TRBV7-2,TGTGCCAGCAAGGCCTCGCGGACAGGGGGCGACAATGGCTACACCTTC,CASKASRTGGDNGYTF
13,TRBJ2-1,-,many,TRBV2,TGTGCCAGCAGTGAAGCTGTATACAATGAGCAGTTCTTC,CASSEAVYNEQFF
14,TRBJ1-5,-,-,TRBV2,TGTGCCAGCGCCTACTGGGACAGCAATCAGCCCCAGCATTTT,CASAYWDSNQPQHF
16,TRBJ2-3,-,many,TRBV7-2,TGTGCCAGCAGCTTAGTCGGGACTTCTAGCACAGATACGCAGTATTTT,CASSLVGTSSTDTQYF
12,TRBJ2-2,-,few,TRBV20-1,TGCAGTGCAGAGACGAACACCGGGGAGCTGTTTTTT,CSAETNTGELFF
15,TRBJ1-1,-,many,TRBV2,TGTGCCAGCAGTGAAGATTTAGGGGGGAACACTGAAGCTTTCTTT,CASSEDLGGNTEAFF
13,TRBJ2-1,-,many,TRBV30,TGTGCCTGGAGTGACGCTAGGGGCAATGAGCAGTTCTTC,CAWSDARGNEQFF
14,TRBJ1-5,-,few,TRBV6-1,TGTGCCAGCAGTCGGGAAGCGGGCAATCAGCCCCAGCATTTT,CASSREAGNQPQHF
17,TRBJ2-7,TRBD2,many,TRBV5-1,TGCGCCCGCGGACTAGCGGGAGTAGGATCCCCCCCTTACGAGCAGTACTTC,CARGLAGVGSPPYEQYF
16,TRBJ2-3,TRBD2,few,TRBV9,TGTGCCAGCAGCGTACGACTAGCGGGTTCCACAGATACGCAGTATTTT,CASSVRLAGSTDTQYF
14,TRBJ1-6,-,few,TRBV20-1,TGCAGTGCTAGAACCACGGGGGCCAATTCACCCCTCCACTTT,CSARTTGANSPLHF
16,TRBJ2-5,-,once,TRBV5-1,TGCGCCAGCAGCTCGAATCCAAGGGGGGACCAAGAGACCCAGTACTTC,CASSSNPRGDQETQYF
15,TRBJ1-1,-,many,TRBV9,TGTGCCAGCAGCGTAGGTGGACGGATGAACACTGAAGCTTTCTTT,CASSVGGRMNTEAFF
17,TRBJ1-2,-,-,TRBV10-3,TGTGCCATCAGTGACCGGGCAGGTCCCCAGGGAGGTAATGGCTACACCTTC,CAISDRAGPQGGNGYTF
12,TRBJ1-1,-,many,TRBV30,TGTGCCTGGATTAAGATGAACACTGAAGCTTTCTTT,CAWIKMNTEAFF
16,TRBJ2-5,TRBD2,-,TRBV14,TGTGCCAGCAGCCAAGATCTTGGGCTAGCGGAAGAGACCCAGTACTTC,CASSQDLGLAEETQYF
14,TRBJ2-3,-,many,TRBV5-1,TGCGCCAGCAGCTTGATTGCGGGGACAGATACGCAGTATTTT,CASSLIAGTDTQYF
13,TRBJ2-3,-,-,TRBV10-3,TGTGCCATCAGTGGAGCAGGAACAGATACGCAGTATTTT,CAISGAGTDTQYF
14,TRBJ2-2,TRBD1,once,TRBV19,TGTGCCAGTAGTAGGGGGACAGGGTCCGGGGAGCTGTTTTTT,CASSRGTGSGELFF
14,TRBJ2-3,-,few,TRBV11-2,TGTGCCAGCGTACTCCTCAGGAGAGGAGATACGCAGTATTTT,CASVLLRRGDTQYF
12,TRBJ1-1,-,many,TRBV20-1,TGCAGTGCTTATACCATGAACACTGAAGCTTTCTTT,CSAYTMNTEAFF
13,TRBJ2-1,-,many,TRBV28,TGTGCCAGCAGTTCCCCAGGAGACAATGAGCAGTTCTTC,CASSSPGDNEQFF
14,TRBJ2-3,-,few,TRBV20-1,TGCAGTGCTAGAGGGATCGGGGTTGCAGATACGCAGTATTTT,CSARGIGVADTQYF
15,TRBJ2-3,TRBD2,many,TRBV28,TGTGCCAGCAGTCTAGCGGGTGCTAGCACAGATACGCAGTATTTT,CASSLAGASTDTQYF
18,TRBJ1-4,-,many,TRBV28,TGTGCCAGCAGTTCACCCGATTCACAGGACTCAACTAATGAAAAACTGTTTTTT,CASSSPDSQDSTNEKLFF
14,TRBJ1-1,-,many,TRBV7-9,TGTGCCAGCAGCCAGACGGTTTCGAACACTGAAGCTTTCTTT,CASSQTVSNTEAFF
18,TRBJ1-5,-,once,TRBV7-2,TGTGCCAGCAGCTTAGAACCCCTTGGGAGGGGCTCGGGGCAGCCCCAGCATTTT,CASSLEPLGRGSGQPQHF